This T cell receptor beta chain was found in a study of T cell responses to AZD1222 COVID-19 vaccine (dated by TCRdb to about 2021). Turning to the overall study: TCR sequencing was performed for roughly 250 trial participants, of whom around 200 were given two doses of AZD1222 and around 26 were given two doses of MenACWY control vaccine. Trial participants were enrolled by age into 18-55, 56-69 and 70-plus year subgroups, with 148, 28 and 57 TCR-sequenced participants respectively. Overall study results and their limits: Reportedly, almost half of the unique spike-specific TCRs recognized epitopes lying outside the regions that are mutated in the B.1.351 and B.1.1.7 variants. In the small 56-69-year group, the increase in depth fell short of significance, most likely because of low power. A significant rise in spike-specific TCR breadth and depth was observed after two AZD1222 doses relative to day 0 and relative to MenACWY recipients. Participants were mostly white British and included more females than males, and it was suggested by the authors that clonal diversity may have been underestimated. Vaccine-associated CD4 TCRs spanned the whole spike protein, with dominant responses in regions 160-218 and 743-854. Only a handful of AZD1222 recipients were SARS-CoV-2 seropositive at baseline, limiting conclusions about previously exposed vaccinees. No day 14 peak-response samples were available, so repertoires were characterized only after the peak T cell response.

The time point label, read with the paper, signifies: about 28 days (+/-7) after the second vaccine dose. AZD1222 recipients whose second dose came at about 4 weeks and those whose second dose came at about 12 weeks were combined into one group, since spike-specific TCR depth and breadth did not differ between the two schedules. Vaccinee samples came from UK trials COV001 and COV002, including a single-blind randomized controlled phase 2/3 trial of AZD1222 (ChAdOx1 nCoV-19) in healthy adults. For TCRbeta chain sequencing, PBMC samples were collected from trial participants at day 0 and at day 28 after the second dose. Trimming accounts for 1 base at V and 4 bases at J, while the number of junction bases matched to no gene is 7. CDR1 and CDR2, looked up from the germline V gene, are MNHNS and SASEGT. The CDR3 sequence holds 15 residues, the cysteine and phenylalanine included. The retained sequence is limited to the CDR3, 45 bases, with the frame set at the first base.

A note on this clone: Its antigen is still unknown. No base qualities exist here, and no much larger clone lies one base off it.

The CDR3 regions of human TCRbeta chains were subjected to immunosequencing. In the source study's methods: TCRs in the repertoires were matched against a reference library of SARS-CoV-2-specific TCRs that had been generated with the MIRA antigen-specificity platform. Breadth meant the fraction of unique TCRs that were SARS-CoV-2-associated, whereas depth meant the fraction of total T cells that were SARS-CoV-2-associated. Using the MIRA data, each spike-specific TCR was mapped to the spike region that the TCR reacts to and placed in a CD4 or CD8 class. Log10-transformed breadth and depth values were compared by one-way ANOVA with Sidak's multiple comparisons tests. This immuneACCESS table, as held by TCRdb, lists in-frame sequences with V and J called but not all clones. Of the missing ones, under half trace to an unresolved V gene in checked studies; the others have no known cause. V and J calls and clone size are those listed in that table; D and trimming were worked out from the DNA. Present in this sample are fewer than 120,000 clones, roughly 93% of which were seen just once. The top ten hold approximately 2.9% of the sample.

The sequence is built from TRBV6-1 and TRBJ2-7; 7 bases in the middle match TRBD1. Specimen: peripheral blood, collected 28 days after the second AZD1222 dose. The sequence derives from an adult who received the AZD1222 COVID-19 vaccine. The DNA sequence follows: TGTGCCAGCAGTGAAGGACAGGGAAGTTTGTACGAGCAGTACTTC. It is translated as CASSEGQGSLYEQYF.